The sequence of this T cell receptor (beta chain) was determined in a study of shared clonotypes between healthy human individuals. Clones were read by immunoSEQ multiplex PCR, and TCRdb kept only the in-frame ones, dropping some. The sample consists of roughly 2.5 million clones, more than 80% of them appearing once. Comment on this clone: What it binds is not known.

Germline lookup yields CDR1 SGDLS and CDR2 YYNGEE. The V gene end was trimmed by 4 bases and the J gene end by 5 bases; junction bases not matched to a gene: 8. This CDR3 is 14 amino acids long. Broader study findings: Apart from blood, nothing was sampled; tissue repertoires likely differ.

Sequenced input: naive CD4+ T cells sorted from blood. Subset noted: CD45RA+ positively selected. The sequence was collected from a man aged 18 to 29 in good health. The gene calls are TRBV9 and TRBJ2-7, with 8 positions matching TRBD2. The CDR3 DNA follows: TGTGCCAGCAGCACCAGCGGGGGCCCCAACGAGCAGTACTTC. As protein: CASSTSGGPNEQYF. Together with reference TRBV9 and TRBJ2-7, the CDR3 gives the full variable domain: DSGVTQTPKHLITATGQRVTLRCSPRSGDLSVYWYQQSLDQGLQFLIQYYNGEERAKGNILERFSAQQFPDLHSELNLSSLELGDSALYFCASSTSGGPNEQYFGPGTRLTVT.